This TCR beta chain stems from a study of CXCR3-negative and CXCR3-positive naive CD8 T cells. The authors prepared UMI-labeled TRB cDNA libraries by 5' RACE. TCRdb reprocessed the 5' RACE reads, with one entry per CDR3 protein and no DNA. The sample holds about 92,000 distinct CDR3 sequences. Germline-derived CDR1 and CDR2 are ENHRY and SYGVKD. There are 14 residues in the CDR3. Sequenced: naive CXCR3- CD8+ T cells from blood. Subset of the sample: CD45RO-CCR7+CD27+CD95- naive CD8+ T cells lacking CXCR3 (TNR3-). The chain recombines TRBV10-3 with TRBJ1-1; the TCRdb call, TRBD1, lacks DNA for checking. The receptor was isolated from a human donor in good health. Some clones in this sample may be carry-over from other donors' samples. This chain's CDR3 is CAISAPGVNTEAFF.